Below are 7 T cell receptor beta chains sequenced from a single sample in a study of blood T cell repertoires in COVID-19. The method was immunoSEQ multiplex PCR; TCRdb's version includes in-frame clones alone and lacks a portion of them. The sample holds 300,000 or so clones, 65% to 90% seen once. Input material: PBMCs or T cells enriched from blood (not recorded which). Receptors were obtained from a woman aged 40 to 55 with acute COVID-19.

The J gene is TRBJ2-2, the V gene TRBV28, with 7 bases identical to TRBD2. V shed 3 bases, J shed 4 bases, and the junction held 14 bases outside the gene matches. There are 18 residues in the CDR3. Germline CDR1 is MDHEN and CDR2 is SYDVKM. CDR3 coding DNA: TGTGCCAGCAGTTTGCATATGAGCGGGGATTGGGGCACCGGGGAGCTGTTTTTT. This gives the protein CASSLHMSGDWGTGELFF. Filled out from reference TRBV28 and TRBJ2-2, the complete variable domain reads DVKVTQSSRYLVKRTGEKVFLECVQDMDHENMFWYRQDPGLGLRLIYFSYDVKMKEKGDIPEGYSVSREKKERFSLILESASTNQTSMYLCASSLHMSGDWGTGELFFGEGSRLTVL.

The CDR3 is CASSPPGNPDTQYF. CDR3 DNA: TGTGCCAGCAGTCCCCCAGGGAACCCAGATACGCAGTATTTT. The chain employs TRBV28 and TRBJ2-3; D perhaps matches TRBD1 (5 bases). The CDR3 runs 14 residues. Deletions cut 5 bases from V and 4 bases from J, with 13 bases between. Germline CDR1 is MDHEN and CDR2 is SYDVKM.

The gene calls are TRBV19 and TRBJ1-2, with D maybe TRBD1 (5 bases). V lost 5 bases and J 3 bases, leaving 7 bases between the germline ends. Looked up from germline, CDR1 is LNHDA and CDR2 is SQIVND (reference sequence). This CDR3 is 12 amino acids long. The CDR3 here is CASSGGDYGYTF. Written as DNA, the CDR3 is TGTGCCAGTAGTGGGGGGGACTATGGCTACACCTTC.

In its sample, this clone was seen once. The gene calls are TRBV2 and TRBJ1-4; perhaps TRBD1 as D (6 bases). The CDR3 consists of 16 residues. CDR1 is SNHLY, CDR2 FYNNEI, per germline. V was pared by 6 bases and J by 7 bases, with 21 bases between. CDR3 loop: CASSLDSPQVSEKLFF. The DNA for the CDR3 is TGTGCCAGCAGCTTGGACAGCCCGCAAGTCTCTGAAAAACTGTTTTTT.

This chain connects TRBV18 to TRBJ2-2; D is possibly TRBD1 (5 bases). Germline CDR1 is KGHSH and CDR2 is LQKENI. This CDR3 comprises 16 residues. The ends were cut back, 3 bases at V and 5 bases at J, with 16 bases in the middle. The CDR3 protein is CASSPSAQGATGELFF. CDR3 nucleotide sequence: TGTGCCAGCTCACCTTCGGCCCAAGGGGCTACCGGGGAGCTGTTTTTT.

As DNA, the CDR3 is TGTGCCACCACAGGGGGCCTGAGTCTGGGCACTGAAGCTTTCTTT. This sequence encodes CATTGGLSLGTEAFF. J is TRBJ1-1 and V is TRBV19; 9 nucleotides agree with TRBD1. Per germline, CDR1 LNHDA and CDR2 SQIVND (reference sequence). V lost 10 bases, J lost 4 bases, and 13 bases stayed unmatched. The CDR3 contains 15 residues.

In this sample, this clone turned up once. This chain joins TRBV6-5 and TRBJ1-1, with a weak D call TRBD1 (5 bases). Germline V gene lookup returns CDR1 MNHEY and CDR2 SVGAGI. The V gene lost 5 bases and the J gene lost 8 bases, with 12 bases spanning the gap. The length of the CDR3 is 12 residues. The CDR3 nucleotides are TGTGCCAGCAGTCAGACAGCCTCGGAAGCTTTCTTT. Amino acid sequence: CASSQTASEAFF.